These 27 T cell receptor beta chains were all obtained from the same sample, sequenced in a study of T-cell memory formation after mild COVID-19. TCRdb re-called the 5' RACE reads through MiXCR, storing one row per CDR3 protein. The sample includes just under 350,000 distinct CDR3 sequences, approximately 12% of them seen just once. Material for sequencing was PBMCs or a T cell subset sorted from them (not recorded which). Receptors originate from a man between 18 and 35 years old who had mild COVID-19 (a few samples of this study predate the infection). Cell type and time point are not known.

This clonotype was picked up a small number of times. CDR3 nucleotide sequence: TGCAGCGTCGGACAGGGGGCTAGGAATGAGCAGTTCTTC. It is translated as CSVGQGARNEQFF. The chain recombines TRBV29-1 with TRBJ2-1; 11 nucleotides line up with TRBD1. The CDR3 is 13 amino acids. Germline V gives CDR1 SQVTM, CDR2 ANQGSEA. J was trimmed by 7 bases and V by 6 bases; bases with no gene match: 5.

The chain uses TRBV4-2 and TRBJ2-2; weak D call: TRBD1 (6 bases). The ends were cut back, 1 base at V and 6 bases at J, with 15 bases in the middle. Germline V gene lookup returns CDR1 LGHNA and CDR2 YNFKEQ. This CDR3 contains 16 residues. The CDR3: CASSQAIGGFAGELFF. CDR3 coding DNA: TGTGCCAGCAGCCAAGCTATAGGGGGTTTCGCCGGGGAGCTGTTTTTT.

This clonotype was detected only a few times. The V and J genes are TRBV4-3 and TRBJ1-2; 9 bases match TRBD1. The germline CDR1 and CDR2 sequences are LGHNA and YSLEER. J lost 6 bases, V lost 3 bases, and 8 bases had no gene match. The CDR3 contains 15 residues. The CDR3 DNA follows: TGCGCCAGCAGCCATACGGACAGGGGACGCAATGGCTACACCTTC. Amino acid sequence: CASSHTDRGRNGYTF.

This clonotype was counted only a few times. The chain uses TRBV20-1 and TRBJ2-5, with D uncertain. The CDR3 loop spans 11 amino acids. Germline-derived CDR1 and CDR2 are DFQATT and SNEGSKA (reference sequence). CDR3 residues: CSSSGDQTQYF. The CDR3 DNA follows: TGCAGCTCGTCTGGGGATCAGACCCAGTACTTC.

The rearrangement links TRBV24-1 to TRBJ2-2; 10 bases map to TRBD1. The CDR3 contains 18 residues. V gave up 3 bases and J gave up 7 bases; unmatched junction bases: 13. The germline CDR1 and CDR2 sequences are KGHDR and SFDVKD. DNA for the CDR3: TGTGCCACCAGTGATCCCTCAGTAGGGACAGGGGTCTTCGGGGAGCTGTTTTTT. Amino acid sequence: CATSDPSVGTGVFGELFF.

The chain combines TRBV4-3 with TRBJ1-5; D is unresolved. CDR1 and CDR2 (germline): LGHNA, YSLEER. The CDR3 has 15 amino acids. The V and J ends lost 0 bases and 4 bases respectively, with 10 bases between them. The CDR3 region is CASSQDWGGNQPQHF. Written as DNA, the CDR3 is TGCGCCAGCAGCCAAGATTGGGGAGGGAATCAGCCCCAGCATTTT.

This clonotype was found a few times. The chain links TRBV20-1 to TRBJ1-5; D is uncertain. Trimming removed 3 bases at V and 0 bases at J, with 9 bases between. There are 14 residues in the CDR3. Looked up from germline, CDR1 is DFQATT and CDR2 is SNEGSKA (reference sequence). The CDR3 DNA sequence: TGCAGTGCTAGTAGGCCCAATAGCAATCAGCCCCAGCATTTT. Its protein product is CSASRPNSNQPQHF.

This clonotype was counted a few times. The CDR3 coding sequence is TGTGCCATCAGTGAGACAGGGGGCGGAAAATTCGGTTCACCCCTCCACTTT. Its translation is CAISETGGGKFGSPLHF. The V and J genes are TRBV10-3 and TRBJ1-6; 9 positions agree with TRBD1. Per the germline V gene, CDR1 is ENHRY and CDR2 is SYGVKD. V lost 2 bases to trimming and J lost 9 bases; unmatched junction nucleotides: 11. This CDR3 spans 17 amino acids.

This clonotype was seen a few times. The CDR3 loop is CASSVRTEETQYF. The CDR3 DNA sequence: TGTGCCAGCAGCGTACGCACGGAAGAGACCCAGTACTTC. V usage is TRBV9 and J usage is TRBJ2-5; D unclear. V gave up 1 base and J gave up 3 bases, with 7 bases separating them. Germline V gene sequence: CDR1 SGDLS, CDR2 YYNGEE. The CDR3 length is 13 residues.

The chain employs TRBV6-5 and TRBJ2-1, with TRBD1 matching over 8 bases. The V gene end was trimmed by 2 bases and the J gene end by 7 bases; junction bases not matched to a gene: 10. The V gene's germline CDR1 is MNHEY and CDR2 SVGAGI. CDR3 length: 16 residues. CDR3 sequence reads: CASSYAGGQGINEQFF. As DNA, the CDR3 is TGTGCCAGCAGTTACGCTGGAGGACAGGGTATTAATGAGCAGTTCTTC.

This clonotype came up a few times. The chain has TRBV4-1 and TRBJ2-1; D possibly uses TRBD1 or TRBD2 (5 bases each). This CDR3 is built from 14 residues. Germline lookup yields CDR1 MGHRA and CDR2 YSYEKL. Trimming cost V 3 bases and J 0 bases, with 6 bases left between them. CDR3 DNA: TGCGCCAGCAGCCAGGGGGACTCCTACAATGAGCAGTTCTTC. Translated, it gives CASSQGDSYNEQFF.

The rearrangement uses TRBV6-4 and TRBJ2-3, with D possibly being TRBD1 (6 bases). Trimming took 3 bases from V and 4 from J, leaving 11 bases between them. The CDR3 has 14 amino acids. CDR1 is MRHNA, CDR2 SNTAGT, per germline. The CDR3 loop is CASSDFQGSDTQYF. The CDR3 bases are TGTGCCAGCAGTGATTTTCAGGGGTCAGATACGCAGTATTTT.

The V gene is TRBV20-1, the J gene TRBJ1-5, with 7 bases aligning to TRBD1. The CDR3 consists of 15 residues. V shed 6 bases, J shed 0 bases, and the junction held 8 bases outside the gene matches. Germline-derived CDR1 and CDR2 are DFQATT and SNEGSKA (reference sequence). Here the CDR3 DNA reads TGCAGTGCAACCACAGGGGATTATAGCAATCAGCCCCAGCATTTT. Translation: CSATTGDYSNQPQHF.

The V gene is TRBV6-5, the J gene TRBJ1-2; D remains unclear. The CDR3 is 11 residues long. Germline assignment: CDR1 MNHEY and CDR2 SVGAGI. V lost 6 bases and J 3 bases, leaving 5 bases between the germline ends. The chain's CDR3 is CASRGDYGYTF. The CDR3 DNA is TGTGCCAGCAGGGGAGACTATGGCTACACCTTC.

The chain's CDR3 is CATSDPYNEQFF. DNA of the CDR3: TGTGCCACCAGTGATCCGTACAATGAGCAGTTCTTC. The rearrangement uses TRBV24-1 and TRBJ2-1, with D unclear. This CDR3 has 12 residues. V lost 3 bases and J 4 bases, leaving 3 bases between the germline ends. Germline V gene sequence: CDR1 KGHDR, CDR2 SFDVKD.

This clonotype occurred many times. This chain uses TRBV7-3 with TRBJ2-2, with D tentatively TRBD2 (5 bases). From germline, CDR1 is SGHTA and CDR2 FQGTGA. Trimming left V 0 bases short and J 4 bases short, with 12 bases between. There are 16 residues in the CDR3. The chain's CDR3 is CASSLTTSRSTGELFF. The CDR3 nucleotides are TGTGCCAGCAGCTTAACAACTAGTAGGAGCACCGGGGAGCTGTTTTTT.

V usage is TRBV3-1 and J usage is TRBJ1-5; D is ambiguous. The germline CDR1 and CDR2 sequences are LGHDT and YNNKEL (reference sequence). This CDR3 has 16 residues. Trimming took 0 bases from V and 2 from J, leaving 11 bases between them. The CDR3 reads CASSQEYGVGNQPQHF. The DNA of the CDR3 is TGTGCCAGCAGCCAAGAGTACGGGGTCGGCAATCAGCCCCAGCATTTT.

V and J are TRBV20-1 and TRBJ2-7; the match to TRBD2 covers 9 bases. With V trimmed by 4 bases and J by 5 bases, 9 bases remained unmatched. This CDR3 is built from 14 residues. Per germline, CDR1 DFQATT and CDR2 SNEGSKA (reference sequence). CDR3 residues: CSATASGAPHEQYF. CDR3 nucleotides: TGCAGTGCTACCGCTAGCGGGGCGCCCCACGAGCAGTACTTC.

Turning to this clonotype: A much larger clone lies a single base off, so this may be a read error. The CDR3 coding sequence is TGCGCCAGCAGCCATGTTGGCAGGATAATTTCTACCAATTCACCCCTCCACTTT. Protein: CASSHVGRIISTNSPLHF. The rearrangement joins TRBV4-1 to TRBJ1-6; D is unclear. The CDR3 spans 18 residues. V shed 3 bases and J shed 7 bases, with 22 bases lying between them. Germline CDR1 reads MGHRA; CDR2 reads YSYEKL.

CDR3 DNA sequence: TGCAGTGCTAAGGGGCCAGGGACATTCAGGAACCAAGAGACCCAGTACTTC. The encoded protein is CSAKGPGTFRNQETQYF. The chain employs TRBV20-1 and TRBJ2-5, with D tentatively TRBD1 (6 bases). Trimming removed 4 bases from V and 0 bases from J, with 21 bases in between. CDR1 and CDR2 (germline): DFQATT, SNEGSKA (reference sequence). The CDR3 consists of 17 residues.

In its sample, this clonotype was seen a few times. The chain is built from TRBV7-9 and TRBJ1-1; D might be TRBD1 (5 bases). The CDR3 spans 14 residues. Trimming cost V 5 bases and J 2 bases, with 12 bases left between them. Germline CDR1 reads SEHNR; CDR2 reads FQNEAQ (reference sequence). The CDR3 spells CASSLAQGNTEAFF. In nucleotides, the CDR3 is TGTGCCAGCAGCCTCGCCCAGGGTAACACTGAAGCTTTCTTT.

This clonotype was seen just once. The chain links TRBV29-1 to TRBJ1-1, with D uncertain. The V and J ends lost 7 bases and 0 bases respectively, with 9 bases between them. The CDR3 has 12 residues. Germline V CDR1 and CDR2: SQVTM, ANQGSEA. The CDR3 DNA follows: TGCAGCGCCGCGGATTTGAACACTGAAGCTTTCTTT. Protein sequence: CSAADLNTEAFF.

This clonotype was observed a few times. The J gene is TRBJ2-2, the V gene TRBV19; D gene uncertain. CDR1 and CDR2 (germline): LNHDA, SQIVND (reference sequence). The CDR3 spans 14 residues. Between the trimmed V and J ends, which lost 5 bases and 5 bases, there was a span of 12 bases. CDR3 amino acids: CASSSTPRTGELFF. The CDR3 coding sequence is TGTGCCAGTAGTTCCACCCCGAGAACCGGGGAGCTGTTTTTT.

This clonotype was seen a handful of times. The chain recombines TRBV7-2 with TRBJ1-1; TRBD1 aligns across 8 bases. This CDR3 is 14 amino acids long. The J segment lost 4 bases and the V segment lost 5 bases, leaving 6 bases of the junction unmatched. Per germline, CDR1 SGHTA and CDR2 FQGNSA. CDR3 sequence (DNA): TGTGCCAGCAGCACCCCCGGACAGGGCACTGAAGCTTTCTTT. Protein sequence: CASSTPGQGTEAFF.

This clonotype was counted a few times. The rearrangement joins TRBV5-5 to TRBJ1-6; D remains unclear. The CDR3 totals 14 residues. Germline V gene sequence: CDR1 SGHKS, CDR2 YYEKEE (reference sequence). The germline V and J ends were trimmed by 3 bases and 10 bases, with 14 bases remaining between them. This CDR3 reads CASSSHGVGSPLHF. CDR3 bases: TGTGCCAGCAGCTCCCACGGGGTGGGCTCACCCCTCCACTTT.

This clonotype was detected a few times. J is TRBJ1-5 and V is TRBV2; D ambiguous. The CDR3 is made up of 13 amino acids. Germline CDR1 SNHLY, CDR2 FYNNEI. Deletions cut 10 bases from V and 4 bases from J, with 14 bases between. The CDR3 DNA sequence: TGTGCCACCGGACGGGCGGCAAATCAGCCCCAGCATTTT. It yields the protein CATGRAANQPQHF.

This clonotype was detected a few times. The chain is built from TRBV29-1 and TRBJ1-2; D is unresolved. V lost 6 bases and J 1 base, leaving 12 bases between the germline ends. The CDR3 has 13 residues. Germline assignment: CDR1 SQVTM and CDR2 ANQGSEA. CDR3 protein: CSVFLTDNYGYTF. CDR3 in DNA: TGCAGCGTCTTTTTGACGGATAACTATGGCTACACCTTC.